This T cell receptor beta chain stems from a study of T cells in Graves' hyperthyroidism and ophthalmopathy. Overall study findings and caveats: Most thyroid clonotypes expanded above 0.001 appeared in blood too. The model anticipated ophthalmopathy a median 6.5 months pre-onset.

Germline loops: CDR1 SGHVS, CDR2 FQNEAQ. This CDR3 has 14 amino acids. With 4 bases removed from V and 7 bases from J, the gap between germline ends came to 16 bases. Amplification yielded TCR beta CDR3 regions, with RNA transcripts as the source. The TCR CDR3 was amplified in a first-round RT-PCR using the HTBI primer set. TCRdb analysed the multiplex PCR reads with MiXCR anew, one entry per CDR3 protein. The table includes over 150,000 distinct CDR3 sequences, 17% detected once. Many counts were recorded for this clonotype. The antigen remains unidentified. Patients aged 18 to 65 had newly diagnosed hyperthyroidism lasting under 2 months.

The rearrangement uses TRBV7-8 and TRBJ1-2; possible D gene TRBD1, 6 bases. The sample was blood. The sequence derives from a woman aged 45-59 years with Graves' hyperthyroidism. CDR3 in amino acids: CASSYLQGYFGYTF. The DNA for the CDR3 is TGTGCCAGCAGCTACTTACAGGGCTACTTTGGCTACACCTTC.